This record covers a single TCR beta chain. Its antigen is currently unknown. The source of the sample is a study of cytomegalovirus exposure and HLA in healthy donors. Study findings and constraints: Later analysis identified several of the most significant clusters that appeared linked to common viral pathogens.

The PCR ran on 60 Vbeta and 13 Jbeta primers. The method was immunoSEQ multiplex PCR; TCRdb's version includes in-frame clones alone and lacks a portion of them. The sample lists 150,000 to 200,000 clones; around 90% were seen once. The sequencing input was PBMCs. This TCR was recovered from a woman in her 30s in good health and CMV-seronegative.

The DNA of the CDR3 is TGTGCCAGCAGCGTAGGTAGGCTAGGCTACGAGCAGTACTTC. Protein: CASSVGRLGYEQYF. V usage is TRBV9 and J usage is TRBJ2-7; no definite D call. This CDR3 has 14 amino acids. Germline V gene lookup returns CDR1 SGDLS and CDR2 YYNGEE. V was shortened by 0 bases and J by 3 bases, with 10 bases between the two germline ends.